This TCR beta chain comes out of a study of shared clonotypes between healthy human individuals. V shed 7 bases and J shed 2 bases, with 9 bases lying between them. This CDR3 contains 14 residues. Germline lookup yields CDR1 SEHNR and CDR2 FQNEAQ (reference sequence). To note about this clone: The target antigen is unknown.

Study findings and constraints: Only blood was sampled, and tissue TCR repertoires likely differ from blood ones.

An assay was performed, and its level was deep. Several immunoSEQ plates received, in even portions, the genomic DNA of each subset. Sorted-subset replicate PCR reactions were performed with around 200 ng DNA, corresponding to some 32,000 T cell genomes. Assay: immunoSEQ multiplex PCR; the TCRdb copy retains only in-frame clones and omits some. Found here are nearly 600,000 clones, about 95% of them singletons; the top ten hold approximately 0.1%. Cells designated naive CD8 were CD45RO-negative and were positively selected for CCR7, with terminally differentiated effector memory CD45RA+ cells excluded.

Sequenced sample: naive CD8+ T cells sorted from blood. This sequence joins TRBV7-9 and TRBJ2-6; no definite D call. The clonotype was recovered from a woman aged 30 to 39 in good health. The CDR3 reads CASTAGPGANVLTF. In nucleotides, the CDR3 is TGTGCCAGCACCGCCGGGCCTGGGGCCAACGTCCTGACTTTC.